The source of this T cell receptor beta chain is a study of T cell responses to AZD1222 COVID-19 vaccine. General study results and limits: A mostly white British donor set with more females was recruited, and clonal diversity was possibly underestimated. Close to half of spike-specific TCRs reportedly recognize unmutated variant regions. Spike-wide coverage was observed for vaccine-associated CD4 TCRs, with dominant responses at 160-218 and 743-854. Only a handful of individuals given AZD1222 were seropositive at baseline.

Concerning this clone itself: Its antigen remains unidentified.

CDR1 and CDR2 from the germline V gene are LGHNA and YNFKEQ. Trimming cost V 2 bases and J 0 bases, with 14 bases left between them. The CDR3 loop spans 17 amino acids. Assay used: immunoSEQ multiplex PCR; TCRdb lists only in-frame clones, some missing. The sample yields roughly 160,000 clones, just over 90% seen once. J is TRBJ1-5 and V is TRBV4-2; D might be TRBD1 (6 bases). This specimen was peripheral blood, taken 28 days after the second AZD1222 dose. This clonotype was sampled from an adult who received the AZD1222 COVID-19 vaccine. The DNA of the CDR3 is TGTGCCAGCAGCCAATGGGCCGGGGGCAGTAGCAATCAGCCCCAGCATTTT. The encoded protein is CASSQWAGGSSNQPQHF.